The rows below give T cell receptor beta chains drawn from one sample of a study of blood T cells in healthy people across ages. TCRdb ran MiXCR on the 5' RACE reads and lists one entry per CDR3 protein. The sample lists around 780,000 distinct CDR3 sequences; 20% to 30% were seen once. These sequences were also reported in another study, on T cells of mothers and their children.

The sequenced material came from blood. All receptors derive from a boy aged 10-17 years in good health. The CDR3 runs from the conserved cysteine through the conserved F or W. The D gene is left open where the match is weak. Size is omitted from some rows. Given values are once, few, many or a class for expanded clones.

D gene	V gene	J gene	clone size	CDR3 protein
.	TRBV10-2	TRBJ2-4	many	CASSESGLVYGKNIQYF
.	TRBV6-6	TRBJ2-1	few	CASSYSEGGDEQFF
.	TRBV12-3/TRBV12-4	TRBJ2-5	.	CASSNLEETQYF
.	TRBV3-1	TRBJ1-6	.	CASSQGTADNSPLHF
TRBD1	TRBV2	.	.	CASSAQGAPGEQYF
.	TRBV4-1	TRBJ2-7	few	CASSQDQPGSYEQYF
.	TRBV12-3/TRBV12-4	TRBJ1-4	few	CASSLATGEKLFF
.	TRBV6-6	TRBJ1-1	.	CASMPPANTEAFF
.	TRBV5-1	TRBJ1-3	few	CASSTQGSSSGNTIYF
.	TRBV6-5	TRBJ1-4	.	CASSYLGGSHEKLFF
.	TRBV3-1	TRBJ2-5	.	CASSPSTAHQETQYF
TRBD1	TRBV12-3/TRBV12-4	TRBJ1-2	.	CASSLGTGGFYGYTF
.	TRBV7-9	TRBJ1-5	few	CASSLGREQPQHF
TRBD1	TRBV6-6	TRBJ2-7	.	CASSRPRTGGSYEQYF
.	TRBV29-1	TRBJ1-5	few	CSVGWQGSQPQHF
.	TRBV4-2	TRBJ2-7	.	CASSQDRNGGLPYEQYF
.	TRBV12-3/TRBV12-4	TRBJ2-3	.	CASSWGGSGSTDTQYF
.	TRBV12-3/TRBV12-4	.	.	CASSLRGAGSYEQYF
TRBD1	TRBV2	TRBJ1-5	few	CASSEALGTAYSNQPQHF
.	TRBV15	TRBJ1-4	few	CATSRGDGNEKLFF
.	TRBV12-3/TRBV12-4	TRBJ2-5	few	CASSSPGPKYF
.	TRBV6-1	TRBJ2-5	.	CASKRGAKETQYF